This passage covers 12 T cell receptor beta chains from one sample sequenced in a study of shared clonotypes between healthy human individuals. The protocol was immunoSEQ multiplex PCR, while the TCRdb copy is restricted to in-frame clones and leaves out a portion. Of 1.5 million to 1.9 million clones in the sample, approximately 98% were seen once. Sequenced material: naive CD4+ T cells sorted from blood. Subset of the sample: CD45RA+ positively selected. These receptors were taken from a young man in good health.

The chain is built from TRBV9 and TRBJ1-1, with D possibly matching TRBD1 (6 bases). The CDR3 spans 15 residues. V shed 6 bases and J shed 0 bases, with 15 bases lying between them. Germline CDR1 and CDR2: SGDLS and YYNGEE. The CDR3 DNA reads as TGTGCCAGCACCCTCACGGACAGCCTGAACACTGAAGCTTTCTTT. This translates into CASTLTDSLNTEAFF.

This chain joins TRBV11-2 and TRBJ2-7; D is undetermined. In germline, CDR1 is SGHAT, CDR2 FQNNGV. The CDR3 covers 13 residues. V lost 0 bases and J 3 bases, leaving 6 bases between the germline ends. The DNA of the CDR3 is TGTGCCAGCAGCTTAGAGTACCTCTACGAGCAGTACTTC. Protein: CASSLEYLYEQYF.

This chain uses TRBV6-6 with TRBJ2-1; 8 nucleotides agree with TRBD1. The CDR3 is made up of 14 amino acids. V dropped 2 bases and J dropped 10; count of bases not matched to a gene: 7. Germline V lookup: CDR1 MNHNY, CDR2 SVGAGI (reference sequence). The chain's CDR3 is CASSYTDRVWEQFF. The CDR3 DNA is TGTGCCAGCAGTTACACGGACAGGGTCTGGGAGCAGTTCTTC.

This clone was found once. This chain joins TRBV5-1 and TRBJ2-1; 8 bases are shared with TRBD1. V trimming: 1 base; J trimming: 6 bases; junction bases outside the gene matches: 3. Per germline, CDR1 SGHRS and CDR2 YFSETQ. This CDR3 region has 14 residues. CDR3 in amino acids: CASSLSRGRNEQFF. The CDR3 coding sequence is TGCGCCAGCAGCTTGTCCAGGGGGCGCAATGAGCAGTTCTTC.

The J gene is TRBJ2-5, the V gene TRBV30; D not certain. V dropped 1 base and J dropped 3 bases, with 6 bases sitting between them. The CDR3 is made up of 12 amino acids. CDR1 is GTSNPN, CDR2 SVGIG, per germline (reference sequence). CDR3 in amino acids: CAWSASKETQYF. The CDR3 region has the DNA TGTGCCTGGAGTGCATCAAAAGAGACCCAGTACTTC. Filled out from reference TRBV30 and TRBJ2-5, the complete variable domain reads SQTIHQWPATLVQPVGSPLSLECTVEGTSNPNLYWYRQAAGRGLQLLFYSVGIGQISSEVPQNLSASRPQDRQFILSSKKLLLSDSGFYLCAWSASKETQYFGPGTRLLVL.

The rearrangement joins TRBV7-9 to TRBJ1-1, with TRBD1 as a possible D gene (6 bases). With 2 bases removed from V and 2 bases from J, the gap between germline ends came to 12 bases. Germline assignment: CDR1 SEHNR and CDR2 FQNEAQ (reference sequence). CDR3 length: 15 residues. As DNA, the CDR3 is TGTGCCAGCAGCTTAATGGGGGCTAAAAACACTGAAGCTTTCTTT. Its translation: CASSLMGAKNTEAFF.

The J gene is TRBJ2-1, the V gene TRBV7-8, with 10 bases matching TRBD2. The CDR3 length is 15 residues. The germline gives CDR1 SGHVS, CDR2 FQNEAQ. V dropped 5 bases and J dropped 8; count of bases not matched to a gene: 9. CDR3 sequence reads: CASSITSGTVYEQFF. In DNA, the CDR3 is TGTGCCAGCAGCATTACTAGCGGGACCGTATATGAGCAGTTCTTC.

CDR3 DNA sequence: TGCGCCAGCAGCTTGCGGGAGAACTCCTACAATGAGCAGTTCTTC. Translated, it gives CASSLRENSYNEQFF. This sequence joins TRBV5-1 and TRBJ2-1; perhaps TRBD2 as D (6 bases). This CDR3 contains 15 residues. V lost 1 base and J lost 0, with 8 bases in between. Germline loops: CDR1 SGHRS, CDR2 YFSETQ.

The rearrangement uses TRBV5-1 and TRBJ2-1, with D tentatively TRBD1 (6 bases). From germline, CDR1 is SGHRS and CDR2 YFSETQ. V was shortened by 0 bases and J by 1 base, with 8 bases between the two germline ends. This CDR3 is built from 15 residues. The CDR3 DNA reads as TGCGCCAGCAGCTTGGGGACAGCTTCCTACAATGAGCAGTTCTTC. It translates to CASSLGTASYNEQFF. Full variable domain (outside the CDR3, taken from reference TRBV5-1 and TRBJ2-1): KAGVTQTPRYLIKTRGQQVTLSCSPISGHRSVSWYQQTPGQGLQFLFEYFSETQRNKGNFPGRFSGRQFSNSRSEMNVSTLELGDSALYLCASSLGTASYNEQFFGPGTRLTVL.

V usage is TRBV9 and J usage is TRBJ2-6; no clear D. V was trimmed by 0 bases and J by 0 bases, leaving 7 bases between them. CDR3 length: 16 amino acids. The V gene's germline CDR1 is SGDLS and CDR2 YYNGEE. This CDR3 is CASSVAIRSGANVLTF. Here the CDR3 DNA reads TGTGCCAGCAGCGTAGCTATCCGCTCTGGGGCCAACGTCCTGACTTTC.

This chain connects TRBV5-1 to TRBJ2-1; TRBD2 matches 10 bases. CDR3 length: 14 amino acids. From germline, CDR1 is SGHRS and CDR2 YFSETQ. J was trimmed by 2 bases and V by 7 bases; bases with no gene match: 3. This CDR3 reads CASLAGGAYNEQFF. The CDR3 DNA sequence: TGCGCCAGCTTAGCGGGAGGAGCCTACAATGAGCAGTTCTTC.

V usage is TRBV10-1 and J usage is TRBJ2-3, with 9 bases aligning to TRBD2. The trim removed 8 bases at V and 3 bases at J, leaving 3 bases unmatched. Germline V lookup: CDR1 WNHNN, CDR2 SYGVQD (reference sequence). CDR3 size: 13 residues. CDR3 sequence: CASWGLATDTQYF. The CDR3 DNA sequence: TGCGCCAGCTGGGGACTAGCAACAGATACGCAGTATTTT.